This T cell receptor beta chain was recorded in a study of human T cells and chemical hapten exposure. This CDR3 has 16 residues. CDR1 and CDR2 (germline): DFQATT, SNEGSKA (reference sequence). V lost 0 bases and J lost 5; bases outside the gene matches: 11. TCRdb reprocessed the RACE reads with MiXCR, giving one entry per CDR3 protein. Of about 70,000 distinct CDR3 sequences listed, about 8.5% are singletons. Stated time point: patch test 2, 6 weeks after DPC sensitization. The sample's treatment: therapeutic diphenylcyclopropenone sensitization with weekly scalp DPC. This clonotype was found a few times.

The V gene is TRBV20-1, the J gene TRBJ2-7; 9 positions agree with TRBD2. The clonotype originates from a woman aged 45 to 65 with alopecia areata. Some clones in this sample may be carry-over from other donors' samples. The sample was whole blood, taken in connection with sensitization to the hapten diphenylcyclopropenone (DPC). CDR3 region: CSARDLASGNLHEQYF. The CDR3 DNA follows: TGCAGTGCTAGAGATCTGGCTAGCGGGAATCTCCACGAGCAGTACTTC.